The 21 T cell receptor beta chains reported below all come from one sample, sequenced in a study of blood T cell repertoires in COVID-19. Generated by immunoSEQ multiplex PCR, the TCRdb table keeps only in-frame clones and is missing some. This table has hundreds of thousands of clones, 90% appearing once. Material: PBMCs or T cells enriched from blood (not recorded which). These receptors all stem from a man aged 30 to 39 who had been exposed to COVID-19.

This chain uses TRBV2 with TRBJ1-1, with D uncertain. The ends were cut back, 1 base at V and 1 base at J, with 10 bases in the middle. The CDR3 runs 15 residues. Germline V gives CDR1 SNHLY, CDR2 FYNNEI. CDR3 region: CASSEGLQKNTEAFF. CDR3 coding DNA: TGTGCCAGCAGTGAAGGGCTTCAGAAGAACACTGAAGCTTTCTTT.

The chain has TRBV7-8 and TRBJ2-2, with TRBD1 matching 10 bases. The J segment lost 4 bases and the V segment lost 6 bases, leaving 5 bases of the junction unmatched. Germline V lookup: CDR1 SGHVS, CDR2 FQNEAQ. CDR3 length: 15 amino acids. In DNA form, the CDR3 reads TGTGCCAGCAGTTTGGACAGGGGGTTCACCGGGGAGCTGTTTTTT. Amino acids: CASSLDRGFTGELFF.

The CDR3 loop is CASSYGQLEQFF. The CDR3 DNA follows: TGTGCCAGCAGCTACGGACAGCTAGAGCAGTTCTTC. V usage is TRBV12-3 or TRBV12-4 and J usage is TRBJ2-1, with a possible D match to TRBD1 (6 bases). There are 12 residues in the CDR3. V dropped 6 bases and J dropped 10 bases, with 13 bases sitting between them.

This chain joins TRBV7-3 and TRBJ2-3; tentative D call: TRBD1 (5 bases). The CDR3 totals 13 residues. Germline loops: CDR1 SGHTA, CDR2 FQGTGA. Trimming cost V 8 bases and J 0 bases, with 9 bases left between them. CDR3 bases: TGTGCCAGCGGGGCGACTAGCACAGATACGCAGTATTTT. It translates to CASGATSTDTQYF.

The gene calls are TRBV5-5 and TRBJ1-1; possible D gene TRBD1, 5 bases. The V end lost 2 bases, the J end lost 1 base, and 9 bases lay between the germline ends. The germline CDR1 and CDR2 sequences are SGHKS and YYEKEE (reference sequence). This CDR3 is 14 amino acids long. The CDR3 sequence is CASSFPGENTEAFF. The CDR3 nucleotides read TGTGCCAGCAGCTTCCCGGGGGAGAACACTGAAGCTTTCTTT.

This clone appeared a single time. The chain carries TRBV4-1 and TRBJ1-2; 8 bases are a match to TRBD1. Losses at the gene ends were 1 base for V and 7 bases for J; bases not matched to a gene: 2. The CDR3 is 13 residues long. The germline V gene encodes CDR1 MGHRA and CDR2 YSYEKL. The CDR3 spells CASSQGTGLGYTF. The CDR3 coding sequence is TGCGCCAGCAGCCAAGGGACAGGGCTTGGCTACACCTTC.

The CDR3 DNA sequence: TGCGCCAGCAGCCAAGATTTAGTTTACGAGCAGTACTTC. Translating it yields CASSQDLVYEQYF. The V gene is TRBV4-3, the J gene TRBJ2-7; D gene unclear. V was pared by 0 bases and J by 4 bases, with 7 bases between. The germline gives CDR1 LGHNA, CDR2 YSLEER. CDR3 length: 13 residues.

The chain links TRBV27 to TRBJ2-5, with D tentatively TRBD2 (5 bases). Trimming pared 5 bases from V and 4 bases from J, leaving 17 bases between. The germline V gene encodes CDR1 MNHEY and CDR2 SMNVEV (reference sequence). The CDR3 runs to 15 residues. The CDR3: CASSPPRGIGETQYF. In nucleotides, the CDR3 is TGTGCCAGCAGTCCCCCCCGAGGGATAGGAGAGACCCAGTACTTC.

The chain employs TRBV3-1 (or the pseudogene TRBV3-2) and TRBJ2-1; 7 positions agree with TRBD1. This CDR3 is 15 amino acids long. CDR1 is LGHDT, CDR2 YNNKEL, per germline (reference sequence). The J segment lost 5 bases and the V segment lost 4 bases, leaving 8 bases of the junction unmatched. CDR3 amino acids: CASSRGDSWNNEQFF. DNA for the CDR3: TGTGCCAGCAGCCGAGGGGACAGTTGGAACAATGAGCAGTTCTTC.

The V and J genes are TRBV21-1 and TRBJ1-2; the table calls TRBD1, which could not be checked here. TRBV21-1 is annotated as a pseudogene. CDR3 length: 17 amino acids. The CDR3, as DNA: TGTGCCAGCAGGCCTCCGGGACAGGGTGATTTATCGGGAGGCTACACCTTC. Protein sequence: CASRPPGQGDLSGGYTF.

The V gene is TRBV3-1 (or the pseudogene TRBV3-2), the J gene TRBJ2-2; D perhaps matches TRBD2 (7 bases). The CDR3 covers 16 residues. The ends were cut back, 1 base at V and 4 bases at J, with 13 bases in the middle. Germline V gives CDR1 LGHDT, CDR2 YNNKEL (reference sequence). The CDR3 region has the DNA TGTGCCAGCAGCCAAGTTGGGGGGGCCGGCACCGGGGAGCTGTTTTTT. Translated, it gives CASSQVGGAGTGELFF.

This clone was recorded once. The rearrangement uses TRBV7-2 and TRBJ2-3, with TRBD2 matching over 13 bases. CDR3 length: 17 residues. V trimming: 5 bases; J trimming: 4 bases; junction bases outside the gene matches: 9. Germline CDR1 SGHTA, CDR2 FQGNSA. The CDR3 DNA reads TGTGCCAGCAGCAACCTACTAGCGGGGGGGCTATCAGATACGCAGTATTTT. It translates to CASSNLLAGGLSDTQYF.

The rearrangement links TRBV6-1 to TRBJ1-1; D unresolved. The CDR3 extends over 12 amino acids. CDR1 and CDR2 (germline): MNHNS, SASEGT. The ends were cut back, 8 bases at V and 9 bases at J, with 16 bases in the middle. CDR3 bases: TGTGCCAGCGAATCTGTTACCACAAAAGCTTTCTTT. Its translation: CASESVTTKAFF.

J is TRBJ2-6 and V is TRBV9; the D is unclear. Germline V gene sequence: CDR1 SGDLS, CDR2 YYNGEE. Trimming stripped 0 bases from V and 4 bases from J, with 8 bases between. The CDR3 covers 15 residues. For the CDR3, the DNA is TGTGCCAGCAGCGTAGTCGGGTTCGGGGCCAACGTCCTGACTTTC. Its translation is CASSVVGFGANVLTF.

This rearrangement joins TRBV6-5 to TRBJ2-7; perhaps TRBD2 as D (5 bases). Trimming removed 5 bases from V and 9 bases from J, with 17 bases in between. The germline V gene has CDR1 MNHEY and CDR2 SVGAGI. This CDR3 comprises 13 residues. The CDR3 DNA sequence: TGTGCCAGCAGTACGGCGGGCCAGAGTGGGCAGTACTTC. It translates to CASSTAGQSGQYF.

CDR3 nucleotide sequence: TGCGCCAGCAGCCAAACGACAGGTCCCTATGGCTACACCTTC. This codes for CASSQTTGPYGYTF. The chain uses TRBV4-3 and TRBJ1-2; possibly TRBD1 for D (6 bases). The CDR3 is 14 amino acids. Germline-derived CDR1 and CDR2 are LGHNA and YSLEER. Trimming removed 2 bases from V and 4 bases from J, with 11 bases in between.

V and J are TRBV3-1 (or the pseudogene TRBV3-2) and TRBJ2-7, with 8 nucleotides matching TRBD2. The CDR3 runs 14 residues. Germline assignment: CDR1 LGHDT and CDR2 YNNKEL (reference sequence). After removal of 5 bases from V and 2 bases from J, the junction contained 5 bases not matched to a gene. CDR3 amino acids: CASSRGGGPYEQYF. In nucleotides, the CDR3 is TGTGCCAGCAGCAGGGGCGGGGGGCCCTACGAGCAGTACTTC.

The J gene is TRBJ1-2, the V gene TRBV4-1; 7 bases are shared with TRBD1. After removal of 4 bases from V and 3 bases from J, the junction contained 8 bases not matched to a gene. This CDR3 region has 15 residues. The germline V gene encodes CDR1 MGHRA and CDR2 YSYEKL. CDR3 bases: TGCGCCAGCAGCCGCCCGACAGGGAATGACTATGGCTACACCTTC. This sequence encodes CASSRPTGNDYGYTF.

J is TRBJ2-7 and V is TRBV18; 10 bases are shared with TRBD2. The ends lost 3 bases at V and 9 bases at J; junction bases unmatched: 14. Germline V gene sequence: CDR1 KGHSH, CDR2 LQKENI. The CDR3 covers 16 residues. Here the CDR3 DNA reads TGTGCCAGCTCACCGGGGCAAAGCGGGGGGGCCGGCGCGCAGTACTTC. Residues: CASSPGQSGGAGAQYF.

This rearrangement joins TRBV5-4 to TRBJ2-1; D is unresolved. Trimming removed 4 bases at V and 5 bases at J, with 7 bases between. Per the germline V gene, CDR1 is SGHNT and CDR2 is YYREEE (reference sequence). The CDR3 runs 12 residues. CDR3 sequence (DNA): TGTGCCAGCAGCCAACTCAACAATGAGCAGTTCTTC. It codes for CASSQLNNEQFF.

The chain couples TRBV5-1 to TRBJ2-5; 7 bases are shared with TRBD1. This CDR3 has 14 residues. Looked up from germline, CDR1 is SGHRS and CDR2 is YFSETQ. V dropped 2 bases and J dropped 2; count of bases not matched to a gene: 3. CDR3 residues: CASSLRDRQETQYF. The CDR3 DNA reads TGCGCCAGCAGCTTAAGGGACAGACAAGAGACCCAGTACTTC.